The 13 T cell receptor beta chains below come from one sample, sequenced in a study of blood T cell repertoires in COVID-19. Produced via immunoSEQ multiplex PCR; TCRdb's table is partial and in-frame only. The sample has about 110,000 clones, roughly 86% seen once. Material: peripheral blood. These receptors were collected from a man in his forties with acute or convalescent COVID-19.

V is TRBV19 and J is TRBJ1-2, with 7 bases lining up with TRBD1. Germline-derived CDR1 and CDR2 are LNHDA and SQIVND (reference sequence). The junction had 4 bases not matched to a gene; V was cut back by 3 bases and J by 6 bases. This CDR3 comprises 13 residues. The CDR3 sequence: CASSMKTGNGYTF. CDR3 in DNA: TGTGCCAGTAGTATGAAGACAGGGAATGGCTACACCTTC.

The CDR3 spells CASSPGESEAFF. The CDR3 nucleotides read TGTGCCAGCTCACCTGGGGAGAGCGAAGCTTTCTTT. The chain recombines TRBV18 with TRBJ1-1; D is uncertain. CDR3 length equals 12 residues. Germline V gives CDR1 KGHSH, CDR2 LQKENI. Trimming removed 3 bases at V and 8 bases at J, with 10 bases between.

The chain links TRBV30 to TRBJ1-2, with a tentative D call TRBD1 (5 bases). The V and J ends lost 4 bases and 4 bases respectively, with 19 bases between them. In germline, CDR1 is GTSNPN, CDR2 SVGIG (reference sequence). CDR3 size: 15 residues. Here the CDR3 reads CAWKLPTVTGYGYTF. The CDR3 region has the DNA TGTGCCTGGAAACTCCCGACAGTGACGGGCTATGGCTACACCTTC.

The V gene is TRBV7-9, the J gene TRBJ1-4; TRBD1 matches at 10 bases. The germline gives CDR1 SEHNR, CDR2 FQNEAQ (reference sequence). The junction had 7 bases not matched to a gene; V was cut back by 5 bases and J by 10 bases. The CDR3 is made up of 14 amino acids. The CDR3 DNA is TGTGCCAGCAGCACCGGGACAGGGGCGGGAAAACTGTTTTTT. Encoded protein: CASSTGTGAGKLFF.

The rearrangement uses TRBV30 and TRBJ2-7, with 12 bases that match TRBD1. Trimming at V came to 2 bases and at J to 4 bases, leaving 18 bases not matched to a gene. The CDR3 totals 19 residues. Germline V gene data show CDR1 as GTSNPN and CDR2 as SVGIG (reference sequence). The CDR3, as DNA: TGTGCCTGGAGTCGAGAGTCGGGGACAGGGGGCGGTCTGGAATACGAGCAGTACTTC. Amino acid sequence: CAWSRESGTGGGLEYEQYF.

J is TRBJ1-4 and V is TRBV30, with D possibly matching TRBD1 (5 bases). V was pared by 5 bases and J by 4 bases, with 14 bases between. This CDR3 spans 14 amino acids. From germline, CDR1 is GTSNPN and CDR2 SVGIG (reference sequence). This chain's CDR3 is CAWGRQGFNEKLFF. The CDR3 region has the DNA TGTGCCTGGGGACGTCAGGGTTTTAATGAAAAACTGTTTTTT.

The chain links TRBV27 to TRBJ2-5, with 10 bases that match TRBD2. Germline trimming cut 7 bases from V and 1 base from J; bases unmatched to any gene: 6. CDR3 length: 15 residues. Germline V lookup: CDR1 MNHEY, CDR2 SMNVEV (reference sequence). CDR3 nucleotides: TGTGCCAGCAAATCAGCGGGAGGGCCCCAAGAGACCCAGTACTTC. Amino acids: CASKSAGGPQETQYF.

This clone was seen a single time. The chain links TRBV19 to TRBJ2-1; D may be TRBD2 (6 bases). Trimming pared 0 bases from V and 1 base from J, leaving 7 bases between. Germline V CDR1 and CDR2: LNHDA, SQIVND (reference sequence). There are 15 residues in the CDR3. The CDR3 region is CASSIEGGSYNEQFF. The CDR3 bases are TGTGCCAGTAGTATAGAGGGGGGATCCTACAATGAGCAGTTCTTC.

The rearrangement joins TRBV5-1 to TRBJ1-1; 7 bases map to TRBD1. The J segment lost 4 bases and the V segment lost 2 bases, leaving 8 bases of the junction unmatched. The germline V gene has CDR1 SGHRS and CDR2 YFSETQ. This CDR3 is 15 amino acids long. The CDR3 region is CASSLLGGAGTEAFF. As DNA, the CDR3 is TGCGCCAGCAGCTTACTAGGGGGCGCGGGCACTGAAGCTTTCTTT.

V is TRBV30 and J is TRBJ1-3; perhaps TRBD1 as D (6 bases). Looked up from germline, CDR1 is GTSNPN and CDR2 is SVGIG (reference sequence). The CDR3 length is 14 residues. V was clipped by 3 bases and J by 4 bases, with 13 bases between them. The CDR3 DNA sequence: TGTGCCTGGAGCCTATCAGGGGTAGGAAACACCATATATTTT. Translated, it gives CAWSLSGVGNTIYF.

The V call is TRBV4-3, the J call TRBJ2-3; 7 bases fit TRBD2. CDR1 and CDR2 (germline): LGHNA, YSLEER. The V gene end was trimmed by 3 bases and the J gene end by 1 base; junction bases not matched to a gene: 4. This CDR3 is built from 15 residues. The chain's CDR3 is CASSQVAGGTDTQYF. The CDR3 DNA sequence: TGCGCCAGCAGCCAGGTGGCGGGGGGCACAGATACGCAGTATTTT.

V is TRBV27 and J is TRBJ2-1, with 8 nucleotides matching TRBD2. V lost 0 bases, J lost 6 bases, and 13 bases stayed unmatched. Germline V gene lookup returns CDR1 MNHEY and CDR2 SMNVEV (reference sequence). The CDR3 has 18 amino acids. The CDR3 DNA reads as TGTGCCAGCAGTTTATCTGGTGGGACTAGGGTTCGACTCAATGAGCAGTTCTTC. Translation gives CASSLSGGTRVRLNEQFF.

The CDR3: CASSSTGGVQETQYF. The CDR3, as DNA: TGTGCCAGCAGCTCCACGGGGGGGGTTCAAGAGACCCAGTACTTC. This rearrangement joins TRBV9 to TRBJ2-5; TRBD2 aligns across 8 bases. The CDR3 is 15 amino acids. V lost 4 bases and J lost 2; bases outside the gene matches: 7. Germline V gene lookup returns CDR1 SGDLS and CDR2 YYNGEE.